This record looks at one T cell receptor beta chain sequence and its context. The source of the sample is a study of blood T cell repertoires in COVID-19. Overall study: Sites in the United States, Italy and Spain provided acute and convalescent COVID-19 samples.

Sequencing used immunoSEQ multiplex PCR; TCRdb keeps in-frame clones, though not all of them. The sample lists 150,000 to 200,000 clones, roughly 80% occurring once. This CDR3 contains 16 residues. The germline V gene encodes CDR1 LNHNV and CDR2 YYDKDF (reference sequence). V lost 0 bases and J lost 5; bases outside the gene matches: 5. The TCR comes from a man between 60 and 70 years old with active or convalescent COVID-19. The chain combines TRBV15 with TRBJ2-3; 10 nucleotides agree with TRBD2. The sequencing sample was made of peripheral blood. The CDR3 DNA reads TGTGCCACCAGCAGAGACGCTAGCGGGAGAGGAGATACGCAGTATTTT. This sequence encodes CATSRDASGRGDTQYF.